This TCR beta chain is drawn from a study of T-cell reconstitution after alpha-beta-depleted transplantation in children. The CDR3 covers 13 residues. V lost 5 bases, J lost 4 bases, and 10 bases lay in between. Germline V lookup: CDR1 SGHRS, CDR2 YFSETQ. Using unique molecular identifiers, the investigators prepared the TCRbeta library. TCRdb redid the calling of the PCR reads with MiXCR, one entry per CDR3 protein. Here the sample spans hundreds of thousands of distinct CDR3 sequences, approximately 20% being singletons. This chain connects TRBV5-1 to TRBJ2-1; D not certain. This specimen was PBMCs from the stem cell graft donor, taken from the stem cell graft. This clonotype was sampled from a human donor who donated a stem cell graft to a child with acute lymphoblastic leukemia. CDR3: CASSSPTYNEQFF. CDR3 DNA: TGCGCCAGCAGTTCCCCAACTTACAATGAGCAGTTCTTC.